This paragraph reports one T cell receptor (beta chain). TCRdb keeps only in-frame clones here, not all; method: immunoSEQ multiplex PCR. This table has some 200,000 clones, 75% to 85% appearing once. The length of the CDR3 is 16 residues. Germline V gene lookup returns CDR1 MNHEY and CDR2 SVGAGI. Deletions cut 2 bases from V and 8 bases from J, with 18 bases between. The data were taken from a study of cytotoxic CD8 clonotypes in ibrutinib-treated CLL. This chain links TRBV6-5 with TRBJ1-4, with D hard to call. The TCR was taken from a human donor with chronic lymphocytic leukemia. The specimen was PBMCs, collected after 12 months of ibrutinib treatment. The DNA for the CDR3 is TGTGCCAGCAGTTACGGGGTTTTTCAGGATTTGGAAAAACTGTTTTTT. Its protein is CASSYGVFQDLEKLFF.